The 5 T cell receptor beta chains reported below all come from one sample, sequenced in a study of human T cells and chemical hapten exposure. Time point given: healthy volunteer bleed at 6 weeks. Researchers extracted total RNA from unfractionated whole blood. TCRdb recomputed calls from the RACE reads with MiXCR, one row per CDR3 protein. This sample has 70,000 to 85,000 distinct CDR3 sequences; roughly 8.7% occur once, and the top ten carry around 1.6%. The sequenced sample was whole blood. These receptors came from a male donor in good health. Some clones in this sample may be carry-over from other donors' samples.

The rearrangement uses TRBV7-9 and TRBJ1-2; TRBD1 agrees at 8 bases. In germline, CDR1 is SEHNR, CDR2 FQNEAQ (reference sequence). V shed 0 bases, J shed 7 bases, and the junction held 7 bases outside the gene matches. The CDR3 length is 15 residues. The CDR3 bases are TGTGCCAGCAGCTTAGCCCCCGGGACAGGAGTTGGCTACACCTTC. It codes for CASSLAPGTGVGYTF. Complete variable domain (other parts from reference TRBV7-9 and TRBJ1-2): DTGVSQNPRHKITKRGQNVTFRCDPISEHNRLYWYRQTLGQGPEFLTYFQNEAQLEKSRLLSDRFSAERPKGSFSTLEIQRTEQGDSAMYLCASSLAPGTGVGYTFGSGTRLTVV.

This clonotype has a count of ten or more. This rearrangement joins TRBV6-2 or TRBV6-3 to TRBJ2-1; 11 nucleotides agree with TRBD2. V lost 8 bases to trimming and J lost 8 bases; unmatched junction nucleotides: 14. The CDR3 covers 16 residues. Germline CDR1 reads MNHEY; CDR2 reads SVGEGT. CDR3 amino acids: CASADPSGGKADEQFF. DNA for the CDR3: TGTGCCAGCGCGGATCCTAGCGGGGGGAAGGCAGATGAGCAGTTCTTC.

This clonotype has only a few counts. The chain couples TRBV5-4 to TRBJ1-5; no firm D call. Germline V gene lookup returns CDR1 SGHNT and CDR2 YYREEE (reference sequence). The ends were cut back, 4 bases at V and 0 bases at J, with 11 bases in the middle. The length of the CDR3 is 15 residues. The CDR3: CASSPGIHSNQPQHF. The CDR3 nucleotides are TGTGCCAGCAGCCCCGGTATTCATAGCAATCAGCCCCAGCATTTT.

The chain uses TRBV12-3 or TRBV12-4 and TRBJ1-2; possible D gene TRBD1, 5 bases. V was shortened by 2 bases and J by 8 bases, with 12 bases between the two germline ends. The CDR3 spans 13 residues. In nucleotides, the CDR3 is TGTGCCAGCAGTTTACGTCAGGGCCGAGGCTACACCTTC. Translated, it gives CASSLRQGRGYTF.

This clonotype has a count of ten or more. The chain carries TRBV29-1 and TRBJ1-4; D unresolved. Germline lookup yields CDR1 SQVTM and CDR2 ANQGSEA. The CDR3 runs to 15 residues. V was pared by 6 bases and J by 5 bases, with 19 bases between. CDR3 amino acids: CSVGLTAELNEKLFF. CDR3 nucleotides: TGCAGCGTGGGCTTGACTGCCGAATTAAATGAAAAACTGTTTTTT.